This section outlines one T cell receptor (beta chain) sequence together with its context. This sample stems from a study of T cell changes during pregnancy in multiple sclerosis. Sequenced by immunoSEQ multiplex PCR; TCRdb stores in-frame clones only, minus some. The repertoire includes roughly 34,000 clones, approximately 90% of them detected once, and 3.5% to 4% sits in the top ten. Germline CDR1 and CDR2: MGHRA and YSYEKL. The CDR3 is made up of 16 amino acids. Trimming removed 1 base at V and 5 bases at J, with 17 bases between. This chain joins TRBV4-1 and TRBJ1-1; D may be TRBD1 (5 bases). Here the sequenced sample was CD8+ T cells from peripheral blood mononuclear cells, taken in the third trimester of pregnancy. The clonotype comes from a female donor with multiple sclerosis, enrolled in a pregnancy study. The CDR3 protein is CASSQAQAPGGTEAFF. Here the CDR3 DNA reads TGCGCCAGCAGCCAAGCCCAGGCCCCCGGGGGGACTGAAGCTTTCTTT.